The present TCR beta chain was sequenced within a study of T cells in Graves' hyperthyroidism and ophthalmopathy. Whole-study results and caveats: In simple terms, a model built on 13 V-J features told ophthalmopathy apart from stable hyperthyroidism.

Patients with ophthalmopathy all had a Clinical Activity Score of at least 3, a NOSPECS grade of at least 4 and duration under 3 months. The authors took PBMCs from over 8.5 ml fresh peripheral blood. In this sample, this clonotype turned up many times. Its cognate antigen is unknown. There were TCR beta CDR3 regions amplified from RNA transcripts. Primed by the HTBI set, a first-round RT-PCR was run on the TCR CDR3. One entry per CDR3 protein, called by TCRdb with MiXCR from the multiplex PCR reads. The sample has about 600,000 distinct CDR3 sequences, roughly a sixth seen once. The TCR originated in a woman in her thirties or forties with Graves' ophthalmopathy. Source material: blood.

For the CDR3, the DNA is TGTGCCAGCAGGATAGGGGGCGCCGGGGACACTGAAGCTTTCTTT. Translation gives CASRIGGAGDTEAFF. This chain links TRBV12-3 or TRBV12-4 with TRBJ1-1; TRBD1 agrees at 7 bases. The CDR3 loop spans 15 amino acids. The J segment lost 3 bases and the V segment lost 6 bases, leaving 10 bases of the junction unmatched.